The source of this T cell receptor beta chain is a study of post-analysis software for immune sequencing data. Study as a whole: Clinical courses comprised relapsing-remitting, secondary progressive and progressive-relapsing multiple sclerosis. Whole-study findings and limits: Controls had lower frequencies than patients of 4 or 5 TRBV segments, which included TRBV5-6, TRBV5-1 and TRBV20-1. Controls showed significantly higher normalized Chao1 diversity than did multiple sclerosis patients. Samples from one preparation batch, clustered by F measure, grouped strongly together.

Every TCR beta cDNA library bore unique molecular identifiers. Each batch of about 0.95 to 10 million T cells produced 400,000 to 650,000 cDNA molecules. MiXCR was run by TCRdb on the PCR reads, yielding one entry per CDR3 protein. Here the sample spans 750,000 to 900,000 distinct CDR3 sequences, about 45% being singletons. On this clonotype: Its target is unknown.

CDR3 length equals 18 residues. Germline V lookup: CDR1 SGHAT, CDR2 FQNNGV. J lost 4 bases, V lost 1 base, and 10 bases had no gene match. The chain uses TRBV11-2 and TRBJ2-3, with 11 bases lining up with TRBD2. The clonotype was recovered from a girl between 5 and 17 years old with multiple sclerosis. Sequenced input: blood. The CDR3 bases are TGTGCCAGCAGCTTAGTAGCGGGAGGGCCCTCGGGGGCAGATACGCAGTATTTT. Residues: CASSLVAGGPSGADTQYF. Full variable domain (missing parts from reference TRBV11-2 and TRBJ2-3): EAGVAQSPRYKIIEKRQSVAFWCNPISGHATLYWYQQILGQGPKLLIQFQNNGVVDDSQLPKDRFSAERLKGVDSTLKIQPAKLEDSAVYLCASSLVAGGPSGADTQYFGPGTRLTVL.